This T cell receptor beta chain was obtained from a study of blood T cell repertoires in COVID-19. Method: immunoSEQ multiplex PCR; TCRdb's copy keeps in-frame clones and lacks some. Of approximately 210,000 clones in the sample, about 89% were seen once. This clonotype originated in a middle-aged woman with acute or convalescent COVID-19. The sample taken for sequencing was peripheral blood.

The CDR3 DNA reads TGTGCCAGCAGAACCCAACAGGGTGTAGGAAACACCATATATTTT. Translated: CASRTQQGVGNTIYF. The chain links TRBV6-5 to TRBJ1-3; D might be TRBD1 (6 bases). CDR3 length: 15 residues. Trimming shortened V by 6 bases and J by 4 bases, and 16 bases separated the two germline ends. Germline-derived CDR1 and CDR2 are MNHEY and SVGAGI.